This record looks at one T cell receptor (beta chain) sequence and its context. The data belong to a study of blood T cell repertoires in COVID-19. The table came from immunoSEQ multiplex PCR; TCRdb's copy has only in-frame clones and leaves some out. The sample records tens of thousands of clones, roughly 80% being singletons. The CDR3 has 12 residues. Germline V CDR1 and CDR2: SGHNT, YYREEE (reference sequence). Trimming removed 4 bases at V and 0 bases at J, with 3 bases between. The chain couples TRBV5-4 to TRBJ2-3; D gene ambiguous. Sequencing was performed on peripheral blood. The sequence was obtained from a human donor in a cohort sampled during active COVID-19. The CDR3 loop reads CASSLSTDTQYF. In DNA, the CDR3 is TGTGCCAGCAGCCTGAGCACAGATACGCAGTATTTT.